This record covers a single T cell receptor (beta chain). It has no known antigen specificity. There are no base qualities to consult, and no much larger clone falls within one base. The data are from a study of blood T cell repertoires in COVID-19 (dated by TCRdb to 2018 to 2020). Study-wide context: Collaborator samples came from the United States, Italy and Spain and covered acute and convalescent phases of COVID-19. The prospective study material was composed of cDNA or gDNA derived from T cells, B-cell-depleted T cells, or PBMCs. Subjects who had been exposed to COVID-19, were actively infected with it, or had recovered from it provided the deeply sampled blood TCRbeta repertoires that made up the dataset. The repertoires were made available in a free public database intended to serve as a resource for research on the immune response to SARS-CoV-2. Samples came from the ongoing ImmuneRACE study (first 160 participants) plus 1,254 subjects from 6 global collaborators. Sample metadata almost always included a de-identified subject ID, COVID-19 status, age in years and sex. Where HLA class I and class II types were available, the types were taken from metadata supplied by the sample provider, not from assay-based typing. On the study overall, not on this receptor specifically: How much clinical and demographic metadata was included differed by source and by participant, and the metadata was provided uncurated.

Each collaborating institution followed its own protocols to collect whole blood in K2EDTA tubes. Collaborator samples were shipped for TCRbeta analysis as frozen whole blood, isolated PBMCs, or DNA extracted from either sample type. The immunoSEQ Assay, a bias-controlled multiplex PCR, was used to amplify TCRbeta CDR3 regions from genomic DNA. As for how the authors treated the data: The number of nucleated cells in each sample was estimated by amplification of reference gene primers within the assay. Sequence reads were collapsed and filtered to measure the absolute abundance of every unique TCRbeta CDR3 rearrangement. For each sample, productive Simpson clonality was calculated as the square root of Simpson's diversity index across productive rearrangements. Entries here come from immuneACCESS through TCRdb and include only in-frame sequences with V and J called. Some clones fail to appear in such tables; in the studies checked, an unresolved V gene covers under half of the shortfall, and the cause of the remainder is unknown. The V and J calls and clone size are taken from that table; D and trimming were inferred from the DNA. The sample data list about 130,000 clones, and 85% to 90% of these were observed just once. The ten largest clones capture 25% to 30% of the sample.

The CDR3 runs 17 amino acids, cysteine and phenylalanine included. Only the CDR3 part of the read is kept: 51 bases, read in frame from the first base. Germline trimming amounts to 1 base on V and 6 bases on J, with 7 as the count of junction bases outside the gene matches. The germline V gene (reference sequence) sets CDR1 to SEHNR and CDR2 to FQNEAQ. The specimen sequenced was peripheral blood. The chain is made from TRBV7-9 and TRBJ2-1, and TRBD2 matches 12 of the central bases. The origin of this receptor is an elderly woman with acute or convalescent COVID-19. CDR3 loop: CASSLGHLAGGPNEQFF. Read as DNA, the sequence is TGTGCCAGCAGCTTAGGACACCTAGCGGGGGGGCCCAATGAGCAGTTCTTC.